The text below deals with one T cell receptor (beta chain). Its antigen is not known. The V gene end was trimmed by 1 base and the J gene end by 7 bases; junction bases not matched to a gene: 3. The length of the CDR3 is 14 residues. The germline CDR1 and CDR2 sequences are MNHEY and SMNVEV (reference sequence). The record originates from a study of OX40 agonist ivuxolimab in advanced cancers. Study-wide results and caveats: Patients who responded partially at 0.1-3.0 mg/kg showed clonal expansion ranking among the lowest.

Profiling relied on immunoSEQ multiplex PCR, and the TCRdb table lists in-frame clones only, not all of them. The sample includes about 99,000 clones, roughly 94% of them seen just once. V usage is TRBV27 and J usage is TRBJ2-1, with 8 nucleotides matching TRBD1. The sample was CD4+ or CD8+ T cells sorted from blood, taken in a trial of the OX40 agonist ivuxolimab. This sequence originates from an adult with an advanced solid tumor such as melanoma, head and neck, liver or kidney cancer. DNA for the CDR3: TGTGCCAGCAGTTTATGGCAGGGGGCAAATGAGCAGTTCTTC. This gives the protein CASSLWQGANEQFF.